Listed here are 13 T cell receptor beta chains from one sample, sequenced in a study of beta chain features in type 1 diabetes. Whole-study results and caveats: Across all four CD4+ subsets, people with type 1 diabetes showed modestly shorter TCRB CDR3s.

The whole isolated RNA underwent reverse transcription, so sequencing captured expressed TCRB transcripts. The repertoire was sequenced with immunoSEQ multiplex PCR; TCRdb's copy has only in-frame clones and lacks some. The sample contains about 650,000 clones, around 12% of which appear only once. These TCRs are of unknown antigen specificity. The sample consisted of naive CD4+ T cells from blood. The receptors were sampled from a man aged 25-45 years with type 1 diabetes.

The rearrangement links TRBV13 to TRBJ2-7; tentatively, D is TRBD2 (6 bases). Germline V gives CDR1 PRHDT, CDR2 FYEKMQ (reference sequence). The germline V and J ends were trimmed by 6 bases and 1 base, with 16 bases remaining between them. The CDR3 runs to 15 residues. The CDR3 sequence is CASSANGGTSYEQYF. The CDR3 DNA reads TGTGCCAGCAGTGCGAACGGGGGAACGTCCTACGAGCAGTACTTC.

This clone has only a few counts. The chain uses TRBV5-4 and TRBJ1-4; 10 bases are shared with TRBD1. V trimming: 4 bases; J trimming: 14 bases; junction bases outside the gene matches: 14. Per germline, CDR1 SGHNT and CDR2 YYREEE (reference sequence). The CDR3 has 15 amino acids. The CDR3 protein is CASSGVPGQGMGLFF. The CDR3 bases are TGTGCCAGCAGCGGCGTCCCGGGACAGGGGATGGGGCTGTTTTTT. The entire variable domain, with the rest obtained from reference TRBV5-4 and TRBJ1-4, is as follows: ETGVTQSPTHLIKTRGQQVTLRCSSQSGHNTVSWYQQALGQGPQFIFQYYREEENGRGNFPPRFSGLQFPNYSSELNVNALELDDSALYLCASSGVPGQGMGLFFGSGTQLSVL.

The chain uses TRBV7-9 and TRBJ2-7; 10 nucleotides line up with TRBD1. There are 15 residues in the CDR3. V was pared by 0 bases and J by 6 bases, with 5 bases of the junction left unmatched. Per the germline V gene, CDR1 is SEHNR and CDR2 is FQNEAQ (reference sequence). CDR3 sequence reads: CASSLAGTGESEQYF. CDR3 DNA sequence: TGTGCCAGCAGCTTAGCCGGGACAGGGGAATCCGAGCAGTACTTC.

The chain carries TRBV13 and TRBJ2-3; D tentatively reads TRBD1 or TRBD2 (6 bases each). Trimming removed 0 bases from V and 2 bases from J, with 9 bases in between. Germline CDR1 is PRHDT and CDR2 is FYEKMQ (reference sequence). CDR3 length: 15 amino acids. This chain's CDR3 is CASSLGGGDTDTQYF. CDR3 bases: TGTGCCAGCAGCTTAGGCGGGGGCGACACAGATACGCAGTATTTT.

The chain recombines TRBV7-9 with TRBJ2-3, with no clear D. The CDR3 has 16 amino acids. The V gene's germline CDR1 is SEHNR and CDR2 FQNEAQ (reference sequence). V lost 4 bases and J lost 0, with 14 bases in between. The CDR3 here is CASSSYRKSSTDTQYF. CDR3 nucleotide sequence: TGTGCCAGCAGCTCGTACAGAAAATCTAGCACAGATACGCAGTATTTT.

This clone was seen a few times. This chain links TRBV5-1 with TRBJ2-7; 8 bases map to TRBD1. Germline lookup yields CDR1 SGHRS and CDR2 YFSETQ. V was clipped by 2 bases and J by 3 bases; unmatched bases: 4. This CDR3 is 14 amino acids long. The CDR3 is CASSFWTGLYEQYF. The CDR3 nucleotides are TGCGCCAGCAGCTTCTGGACAGGGCTCTACGAGCAGTACTTC. The complete variable domain, with remaining parts taken from reference TRBV5-1 and TRBJ2-7, reads KAGVTQTPRYLIKTRGQQVTLSCSPISGHRSVSWYQQTPGQGLQFLFEYFSETQRNKGNFPGRFSGRQFSNSRSEMNVSTLELGDSALYLCASSFWTGLYEQYFGPGTRLTVT.

The rearrangement uses TRBV6-5 and TRBJ1-3; D not resolved. Trimming cost V 0 bases and J 0 bases, with 9 bases left between them. The germline V gene has CDR1 MNHEY and CDR2 SVGAGI. The CDR3 runs to 16 residues. In DNA form, the CDR3 reads TGTGCCAGCAGTTACTCGGGAAGAATCTCTGGAAACACCATATATTTT. Translating gives CASSYSGRISGNTIYF.

This chain joins TRBV7-2 and TRBJ1-1; D is ambiguous. Trimming pared 3 bases from V and 1 base from J, leaving 9 bases between. Per germline, CDR1 SGHTA and CDR2 FQGNSA. This CDR3 region has 14 residues. CDR3 sequence: CASSLRDTNTEAFF. CDR3 sequence (DNA): TGTGCCAGCAGCTTGCGAGACACGAACACTGAAGCTTTCTTT.

This clone was seen more than once but under ten times. This chain connects TRBV15 to TRBJ2-1, with TRBD2 identical over 8 bases. CDR3 length: 16 amino acids. Germline-derived CDR1 and CDR2 are LNHNV and YYDKDF (reference sequence). The junction had 7 bases not matched to a gene; V was cut back by 5 bases and J by 1 base. CDR3 amino acids: CATSLGGGQSYNEQFF. The DNA for the CDR3 is TGTGCCACCAGCCTGGGCGGGGGGCAATCCTACAATGAGCAGTTCTTC. Full variable domain (missing parts from reference TRBV15 and TRBJ2-1): DAMVIQNPRYQVTQFGKPVTLSCSQTLNHNVMYWYQQKSSQAPKLLFHYYDKDFNNEADTPDNFQSRRPNTSFCFLDIRSPGLGDTAMYLCATSLGGGQSYNEQFFGPGTRLTVL.

CDR3 sequence: CASSVGTSGGYNEQFF. The CDR3 DNA is TGTGCCAGCAGCGTAGGAACTAGCGGGGGGTACAATGAGCAGTTCTTC. The chain couples TRBV9 to TRBJ2-1; TRBD2 aligns across 12 bases. V gave up 0 bases and J gave up 4 bases; unmatched junction bases: 2. Germline V lookup: CDR1 SGDLS, CDR2 YYNGEE. The CDR3 covers 16 residues.

The V gene is TRBV7-3, the J gene TRBJ2-2, with D tentatively TRBD1 (5 bases). This CDR3 has 14 amino acids. V shed 4 bases and J shed 3 bases, with 9 bases lying between them. CDR1 is SGHTA, CDR2 FQGTGA, per germline. This CDR3 is CASSYQGYTGELFF. DNA of the CDR3: TGTGCCAGCAGCTATCAGGGTTACACCGGGGAGCTGTTTTTT.

V gene TRBV5-1 combines with J gene TRBJ2-2; D gene unclear. Trimming cost V 0 bases and J 3 bases, with 9 bases left between them. CDR1 SGHRS and CDR2 YFSETQ come from the germline V gene. The CDR3 covers 15 residues. CDR3 in DNA: TGCGCCAGCAGCTTGGGGCACCTGGACACCGGGGAGCTGTTTTTT. Its protein product is CASSLGHLDTGELFF. The full variable domain, completed using reference TRBV5-1 and TRBJ2-2, is KAGVTQTPRYLIKTRGQQVTLSCSPISGHRSVSWYQQTPGQGLQFLFEYFSETQRNKGNFPGRFSGRQFSNSRSEMNVSTLELGDSALYLCASSLGHLDTGELFFGEGSRLTVL.

This clone was found a few times. This chain joins TRBV4-3 and TRBJ1-6; TRBD1 matches at 10 bases. Germline CDR1 reads LGHNA; CDR2 reads YSLEER. After removal of 6 bases from V and 13 bases from J, the junction contained 15 bases not matched to a gene. This CDR3 has 16 amino acids. The DNA for the CDR3 is TGCGCCAGCAGTGACGGACCGGGACAGGGGTATGGGCCCCTCCACTTT. This codes for CASSDGPGQGYGPLHF.